The next 21 T cell receptor beta chains were all read from a single sample in a study of blood T cell repertoires in COVID-19. TCRdb's copy holds only in-frame clones and misses some; the assay was immunoSEQ multiplex PCR. This table has approximately 200,000 clones, 85% appearing once. The material sequenced was PBMCs or T cells enriched from blood (not recorded which). The receptors shown here come from a man in his forties who had recovered from COVID-19.

This chain connects TRBV28 to TRBJ1-2; a weak D match, TRBD1 (5 bases). The CDR3 consists of 14 residues. Per the germline V gene, CDR1 is MDHEN and CDR2 is SYDVKM. Deletions cut 5 bases from V and 6 bases from J, with 16 bases between. CDR3 nucleotide sequence: TGTGCCAGCAGTCTAGGACATCCCGCGGATGGCTACACCTTC. Protein: CASSLGHPADGYTF.

V gene TRBV4-1 combines with J gene TRBJ2-7, with D maybe TRBD1 (5 bases). V lost 1 base, J lost 3 bases, and 13 bases lay in between. Germline CDR1 and CDR2: MGHRA and YSYEKL. CDR3 length: 15 residues. CDR3 region: CASSQAWVDSYEQYF. The CDR3, as DNA: TGCGCCAGCAGCCAAGCCTGGGTTGACAGCTACGAGCAGTACTTC.

The chain recombines TRBV19 with TRBJ1-6, with D possibly TRBD1 on 5 matching bases. CDR1 LNHDA and CDR2 SQIVND come from the germline V gene (reference sequence). The V end was cut by 7 bases, the J end by 9 bases, with 16 bases between. The CDR3 runs to 14 residues. CDR3 amino acids: CASTSGEVSSPLHF. CDR3 DNA: TGTGCCAGTACCTCGGGGGAAGTGAGTTCACCCCTCCACTTT. The whole variable domain, remainder taken from reference TRBV19 and TRBJ1-6, is DGGITQSPKYLFRKEGQNVTLSCEQNLNHDAMYWYRQDPGQGLRLIYYSQIVNDFQKGDIAEGYSVSREKKESFPLTVTSAQKNPTAFYLCASTSGEVSSPLHFGNGTRLTVT.

This rearrangement joins TRBV19 to TRBJ2-3; 8 nucleotides align to TRBD2. Trimming at V came to 5 bases and at J to 2 bases, leaving 6 bases not matched to a gene. The CDR3 sequence is 15 residues long. CDR1 and CDR2 (germline): LNHDA, SQIVND (reference sequence). CDR3 region: CASSLLAVNTDTQYF. The CDR3 DNA reads TGTGCCAGTAGTTTACTAGCGGTCAACACAGATACGCAGTATTTT.

The V gene is TRBV7-9, the J gene TRBJ2-1, with TRBD2 matching over 8 bases. J lost 0 bases, V lost 4 bases, and 2 bases had no gene match. The CDR3 contains 15 residues. CDR1 SEHNR and CDR2 FQNEAQ come from the germline V gene (reference sequence). The CDR3 coding sequence is TGTGCCAGCAGCTACGGGACTAGCTCCTACAATGAGCAGTTCTTC. Protein product: CASSYGTSSYNEQFF.

The rearrangement joins TRBV28 to TRBJ2-7; 10 bases match TRBD1. J lost 3 bases, V lost 4 bases, and 6 bases had no gene match. In germline, CDR1 is MDHEN, CDR2 SYDVKM. This CDR3 has 15 residues. CDR3 sequence: CASSSYGTGVYEQYF. CDR3 bases: TGTGCCAGCAGTTCCTACGGGACAGGGGTCTACGAGCAGTACTTC.

This chain's CDR3 is CATRAGTVSYEQYF. The CDR3 bases are TGTGCCACCAGGGCCGGGACAGTGTCCTACGAGCAGTACTTC. V gene TRBV24-1 combines with J gene TRBJ2-7; 7 bases match TRBD1. There are 14 residues in the CDR3. After removal of 7 bases from V and 1 base from J, the junction contained 6 bases not matched to a gene. Germline V lookup: CDR1 KGHDR, CDR2 SFDVKD.

This chain connects TRBV19 to TRBJ2-7; 7 bases are a match to TRBD1. Germline CDR1 reads LNHDA; CDR2 reads SQIVND (reference sequence). The V gene end was trimmed by 6 bases and the J gene end by 6 bases; junction bases not matched to a gene: 8. The CDR3 runs to 13 residues. CDR3 region: CASSPTGFGEQYF. The CDR3 DNA sequence: TGTGCCAGTAGCCCGACAGGGTTCGGCGAGCAGTACTTC.

V gene TRBV10-3 combines with J gene TRBJ1-5; tentative D call: TRBD1 (5 bases). The CDR3 is 14 amino acids. Germline CDR1 ENHRY, CDR2 SYGVKD. V was shortened by 8 bases and J by 1 base, with 12 bases between the two germline ends. CDR3 sequence (DNA): TGTGCCATCCGGGGGGAGGGAAGCAATCAGCCCCAGCATTTT. Its protein product is CAIRGEGSNQPQHF.

The J gene is TRBJ2-1, the V gene TRBV7-3; TRBD1 might be the D (6 bases). The V gene lost 5 bases and the J gene lost 1 base, with 18 bases spanning the gap. The CDR3 has 17 amino acids. Germline loops: CDR1 SGHTA, CDR2 FQGTGA. CDR3 region: CASSAISGTLSYNEQFF. CDR3 sequence (DNA): TGTGCCAGCAGCGCGATATCCGGGACACTATCCTACAATGAGCAGTTCTTC.

V gene TRBV3-1 (or the pseudogene TRBV3-2) combines with J gene TRBJ2-1; 9 bases are a match to TRBD1. CDR3 length: 17 amino acids. Losses at the gene ends were 4 bases for V and 7 bases for J; bases not matched to a gene: 14. Germline assignment: CDR1 LGHDT and CDR2 YNNKEL (reference sequence). This CDR3 is CASSRETFGTGTNEQFF. Written as DNA, the CDR3 is TGTGCCAGCAGCCGTGAAACCTTCGGGACAGGGACTAATGAGCAGTTCTTC.

J is TRBJ2-7 and V is TRBV19, with D unresolved. V was cut by 1 base and J by 6 bases, with 16 bases left in between. Germline CDR1 reads LNHDA; CDR2 reads SQIVND (reference sequence). CDR3 length equals 15 residues. The CDR3 region has the DNA TGTGCCAGTAGTATAGGATTGGGTATTGGGCCCGAGCAGTACTTC. As protein: CASSIGLGIGPEQYF.

The rearrangement links TRBV19 to TRBJ2-7, with D maybe TRBD1 (6 bases). V was trimmed by 1 base and J by 3 bases, leaving 10 bases between them. The length of the CDR3 is 14 residues. The germline V gene encodes CDR1 LNHDA and CDR2 SQIVND (reference sequence). DNA for the CDR3: TGTGCCAGTAGTATAGGGGTAGGGGGCTACGAGCAGTACTTC. It encodes CASSIGVGGYEQYF.

This sequence joins TRBV6-5 and TRBJ1-2; unclear D gene. V dropped 6 bases and J dropped 5 bases, with 19 bases sitting between them. This CDR3 comprises 15 residues. Germline V CDR1 and CDR2: MNHEY, SVGAGI. CDR3 DNA: TGTGCCAGCAGACCCTACCCCCTACAGCCTTATGGCTACACCTTC. Translating it yields CASRPYPLQPYGYTF.

This sequence joins TRBV7-8 and TRBJ2-5; 7 nucleotides line up with TRBD1. The CDR3 is 14 amino acids. Germline trimming cut 5 bases from V and 4 bases from J; bases unmatched to any gene: 7. CDR1 and CDR2 from the germline V gene are SGHVS and FQNEAQ. CDR3 in amino acids: CASSGNRGSETQYF. For the CDR3, the DNA is TGTGCCAGCAGCGGGAACAGGGGTTCAGAGACCCAGTACTTC.

The rearrangement joins TRBV7-3 to TRBJ2-1; 7 bases line up with TRBD2. Germline assignment: CDR1 SGHTA and CDR2 FQGTGA. The CDR3 has 13 residues. V lost 6 bases and J lost 3; bases outside the gene matches: 2. The CDR3 region has the DNA TGTGCCAGCAGTCCGGGAGGCTACAATGAGCAGTTCTTC. This codes for CASSPGGYNEQFF.

This chain uses TRBV28 with TRBJ2-1; TRBD1 is a possible D gene (5 bases). Germline CDR1 and CDR2: MDHEN and SYDVKM. V lost 5 bases and J lost 10, with 12 bases in between. This CDR3 is 12 amino acids long. CDR3 coding DNA: TGTGCCAGCAGTACCGCAGGGTACGAGCAGTTCTTC. Its translation is CASSTAGYEQFF. Full variable domain (rest looked up from reference TRBV28 and TRBJ2-1): DVKVTQSSRYLVKRTGEKVFLECVQDMDHENMFWYRQDPGLGLRLIYFSYDVKMKEKGDIPEGYSVSREKKERFSLILESASTNQTSMYLCASSTAGYEQFFGPGTRLTVL.

V is TRBV28 and J is TRBJ1-2, with D hard to call. CDR1 is MDHEN and CDR2 is SYDVKM in the germline V gene. This CDR3 has 14 residues. The V end lost 1 base, the J end lost 2 bases, and 8 bases lay between the germline ends. CDR3 in amino acids: CASSLLVPNYGYTF. The CDR3 nucleotides are TGTGCCAGCAGTTTATTAGTACCGAACTATGGCTACACCTTC.

In its sample, this clone was seen once. The chain carries TRBV27 and TRBJ1-1; a weak D match, TRBD1 (5 bases). V lost 5 bases and J lost 1, with 11 bases in between. This CDR3 is built from 14 residues. CDR1 is MNHEY and CDR2 is SMNVEV in the germline V gene (reference sequence). The CDR3 reads CASSPGYANTEAFF. In nucleotides, the CDR3 is TGTGCCAGCAGTCCAGGGTACGCGAACACTGAAGCTTTCTTT.

V gene TRBV28 combines with J gene TRBJ1-1, with a possible D match to TRBD1 (6 bases). Germline V gives CDR1 MDHEN, CDR2 SYDVKM. CDR3 length equals 12 residues. The V gene lost 5 bases and the J gene lost 5 bases, with 9 bases spanning the gap. CDR3 sequence: CASSQGQTEAFF. CDR3 bases: TGTGCCAGCAGTCAAGGACAGACTGAAGCTTTCTTT.

The chain couples TRBV19 to TRBJ1-4, with 7 bases matching TRBD1. This CDR3 spans 14 amino acids. V lost 7 bases to trimming and J lost 8 bases; unmatched junction nucleotides: 10. Germline assignment: CDR1 LNHDA and CDR2 SQIVND (reference sequence). The CDR3 coding sequence is TGTGCCAGTACCGATCGGCGACAGGGAGAAAAACTGTTTTTT. It specifies CASTDRRQGEKLFF.